Following are 29 T cell receptor beta chains from one sample sequenced in a study of T cell responses to AZD1222 COVID-19 vaccine. Generated by immunoSEQ multiplex PCR, the TCRdb table keeps only in-frame clones and is missing some. This sample has about 150,000 clones, with approximately 87% found just once. Sequencing was performed on peripheral blood, taken 28 days after the second AZD1222 dose. These receptors all stem from an adult who received the AZD1222 COVID-19 vaccine.

CDR3 residues: CASSRVGYNNEQFF. The CDR3 nucleotides are TGTGCCAGCAGCAGGGTGGGGTATAACAATGAGCAGTTCTTC. This chain uses TRBV5-4 with TRBJ2-1; D unresolved. V lost 4 bases to trimming and J lost 5 bases, with 13 bases between them. The germline V gene has CDR1 SGHNT and CDR2 YYREEE (reference sequence). CDR3 length equals 14 residues.

This clone has just one count. The chain recombines TRBV3-1 (or the pseudogene TRBV3-2) with TRBJ1-5; a possible D gene is TRBD1 (5 bases). Germline V CDR1 and CDR2: LGHDT, YNNKEL (reference sequence). The CDR3 consists of 14 residues. V lost 4 bases and J lost 7, with 14 bases in between. CDR3 amino acids: CASSLPGPGQPQHF. CDR3 sequence (DNA): TGTGCCAGCAGCCTTCCAGGGCCGGGCCAGCCCCAGCATTTT.

This clone was counted a few times. This chain links TRBV3-1 (or the pseudogene TRBV3-2) with TRBJ1-5; the match to TRBD1 covers 7 bases. Germline CDR1 is LGHDT and CDR2 is YNNKEL (reference sequence). The CDR3 extends over 14 amino acids. Germline trimming cut 5 bases from V and 4 bases from J; bases unmatched to any gene: 5. CDR3 nucleotides: TGTGCCAGCAGCTCGGGACAGCTAAATCAGCCCCAGCATTTT. This translates into CASSSGQLNQPQHF.

This clone was observed a handful of times. The rearrangement joins TRBV5-5 to TRBJ1-1; D unclear. The germline gives CDR1 SGHKS, CDR2 YYEKEE (reference sequence). The V gene lost 2 bases and the J gene lost 7 bases, with 9 bases spanning the gap. This CDR3 spans 12 amino acids. The CDR3 nucleotides read TGTGCCAGCAGCTTTGGGCAGAATGAAGCTTTCTTT. It encodes CASSFGQNEAFF.

This chain links TRBV4-1 with TRBJ1-1; D uncertain. This CDR3 spans 17 amino acids. Germline V CDR1 and CDR2: MGHRA, YSYEKL. The V and J ends lost 3 bases and 0 bases respectively, with 17 bases between them. CDR3 sequence: CASSQIGRGEMNTEAFF. CDR3 nucleotide sequence: TGCGCCAGCAGCCAGATAGGGCGGGGTGAAATGAACACTGAAGCTTTCTTT.

This clone was observed a handful of times. The chain carries TRBV7-2 and TRBJ1-4, with D tentatively TRBD1 (5 bases). Trimming stripped 3 bases from V and 8 bases from J, with 16 bases between. Per germline, CDR1 SGHTA and CDR2 FQGNSA. CDR3 length: 15 amino acids. CDR3 protein: CASSLLGEVGEKLFF. The CDR3 DNA is TGTGCCAGCAGCTTGCTGGGGGAGGTTGGAGAAAAACTGTTTTTT.

The V gene is TRBV10-3, the J gene TRBJ2-2; D is uncertain. Germline assignment: CDR1 ENHRY and CDR2 SYGVKD. The CDR3 loop spans 15 amino acids. The germline V and J ends were trimmed by 1 base and 6 bases, with 12 bases remaining between them. The CDR3 DNA reads TGTGCCATCAGTGAGTTGGATATTGAGGCCGGGGAGCTGTTTTTT. Its protein is CAISELDIEAGELFF.

This chain joins TRBV3-1 (or the pseudogene TRBV3-2) and TRBJ2-5; 9 bases fit TRBD2. CDR3 size: 15 residues. Germline CDR1 reads LGHDT; CDR2 reads YNNKEL (reference sequence). The J segment lost 4 bases and the V segment lost 0 bases, leaving 3 bases of the junction unmatched. The CDR3 coding sequence is TGTGCCAGCAGCCAAGACGCGGGAGGGCCAGAGACCCAGTACTTC. As protein: CASSQDAGGPETQYF.

This chain connects TRBV4-1 to TRBJ2-7, with 11 bases aligning to TRBD2. Germline lookup yields CDR1 MGHRA and CDR2 YSYEKL. The length of the CDR3 is 16 residues. Trimming removed 1 base from V and 0 bases from J; junction bases left unmatched: 2. The CDR3 region is CASSQGGLAGSYEQYF. CDR3 DNA: TGCGCCAGCAGCCAAGGAGGACTAGCGGGCTCCTACGAGCAGTACTTC.

The rearrangement uses TRBV6-1 and TRBJ2-5; 9 nucleotides line up with TRBD1. The CDR3 has 13 residues. CDR1 is MNHNS and CDR2 is SASEGT in the germline V gene. After removal of 8 bases from V and 1 base from J, the junction contained 2 bases not matched to a gene. The CDR3 DNA reads as TGTGCCAGCGGGGGACAGGGCCAAGAGACCCAGTACTTC. Translated, it gives CASGGQGQETQYF.

This chain uses TRBV5-6 with TRBJ1-1; TRBD1 agrees at 9 bases. The CDR3 covers 15 residues. V dropped 0 bases and J dropped 3; count of bases not matched to a gene: 3. Germline V lookup: CDR1 SGHDT, CDR2 YYEEEE. This CDR3 reads CASSLGDRAYTEAFF. The CDR3 bases are TGTGCCAGCAGCTTGGGGGACAGGGCCTACACTGAAGCTTTCTTT.

The gene calls are TRBV5-1 and TRBJ2-6; the D is unclear. The CDR3 sequence is 15 residues long. Trimming shortened V by 4 bases and J by 0 bases, and 8 bases separated the two germline ends. Germline lookup yields CDR1 SGHRS and CDR2 YFSETQ. CDR3 coding DNA: TGCGCCAGCAGCCGTGACGGCTCTGGGGCCAACGTCCTGACTTTC. Its protein product is CASSRDGSGANVLTF.

The chain employs TRBV5-1 and TRBJ1-2; TRBD1 matches at 11 bases. Per germline, CDR1 SGHRS and CDR2 YFSETQ. This CDR3 is built from 16 residues. V lost 0 bases and J lost 2; bases outside the gene matches: 3. The CDR3 reads CASSLGWTGGNYGYTF. CDR3 DNA sequence: TGCGCCAGCAGCTTGGGGTGGACAGGGGGCAACTATGGCTACACCTTC.

V and J are TRBV9 and TRBJ1-6; D is unresolved. The germline V and J ends were trimmed by 1 base and 5 bases, with 4 bases remaining between them. This CDR3 region has 13 residues. Germline V gene sequence: CDR1 SGDLS, CDR2 YYNGEE. The CDR3 region has the DNA TGTGCCAGCAGCGTATTTGATAATTCACCCCTCCACTTT. Its protein is CASSVFDNSPLHF.

A word on this clone: This same CDR3 is encoded by further DNA sequences in the sample. This sequence joins TRBV5-5 and TRBJ1-3; unclear D gene. This CDR3 is built from 12 residues. Germline V gene lookup returns CDR1 SGHKS and CDR2 YYEKEE (reference sequence). V lost 4 bases and J lost 4, with 6 bases in between. CDR3 coding DNA: TGTGCCAGCAGCCCCTCAGGAAACACCATATATTTT. It specifies CASSPSGNTIYF.

CDR3 loop: CASSLGLAGTNTGELFF. The CDR3 DNA sequence: TGTGCCAGCAGCTTAGGTCTAGCGGGGACGAACACCGGGGAGCTGTTTTTT. The chain joins TRBV13 to TRBJ2-2; 9 bases fit TRBD2. Trimming took 0 bases from V and 0 from J; bases not matched to a gene: 2. The V gene's germline CDR1 is PRHDT and CDR2 FYEKMQ (reference sequence). This CDR3 has 17 residues.

The chain has TRBV7-2 and TRBJ1-3; D possibly corresponds to TRBD1 (5 bases). Per germline, CDR1 SGHTA and CDR2 FQGNSA. CDR3 length: 16 residues. Trimming shortened V by 1 base and J by 2 bases, and 12 bases separated the two germline ends. CDR3 sequence: CASSLGWGITGNTIYF. In nucleotides, the CDR3 is TGTGCCAGCAGCTTAGGGTGGGGGATCACTGGAAACACCATATATTTT.

The V gene is TRBV5-1, the J gene TRBJ2-3; D remains unclear. Germline CDR1 is SGHRS and CDR2 is YFSETQ. The CDR3 is made up of 15 amino acids. Trimming stripped 6 bases from V and 1 base from J, with 15 bases between. CDR3 amino acids: CASNAVGGGTDTQYF. As DNA, the CDR3 is TGCGCCAGCAACGCAGTGGGCGGTGGCACAGATACGCAGTATTTT.

The chain is built from TRBV15 and TRBJ1-3; 7 bases line up with TRBD1. With V trimmed by 0 bases and J by 4 bases, 9 bases remained unmatched. This CDR3 region has 17 residues. Germline V gene data show CDR1 as LNHNV and CDR2 as YYDKDF (reference sequence). This chain's CDR3 is CATSRDVTGAAGNTIYF. The CDR3 DNA reads TGTGCCACCAGCAGAGATGTCACAGGGGCGGCAGGAAACACCATATATTTT. The complete variable domain, with remaining parts taken from reference TRBV15 and TRBJ1-3, reads DAMVIQNPRYQVTQFGKPVTLSCSQTLNHNVMYWYQQKSSQAPKLLFHYYDKDFNNEADTPDNFQSRRPNTSFCFLDIRSPGLGDTAMYLCATSRDVTGAAGNTIYFGEGSWLTVV.

The DNA of the CDR3 is TGTGCCAGCCGACAAGGTCGGAATTCACCCCTCCACTTT. Its translation: CASRQGRNSPLHF. The J gene is TRBJ1-6, the V gene TRBV19; D gene unclear. V dropped 9 bases and J dropped 7 bases, with 13 bases sitting between them. This CDR3 is built from 13 residues. Germline assignment: CDR1 LNHDA and CDR2 SQIVND (reference sequence).

The chain combines TRBV28 with TRBJ2-1, with 14 bases fitting TRBD2. The CDR3 sequence is 17 residues long. The V gene's germline CDR1 is MDHEN and CDR2 SYDVKM. V shed 3 bases, J shed 8 bases, and the junction held 9 bases outside the gene matches. CDR3 nucleotide sequence: TGTGCCAGCAGTTTTCCCGGGACTAGCGGGAGTTTGGATGAGCAGTTCTTC. Translating gives CASSFPGTSGSLDEQFF. The full variable domain, in which reference TRBV28 and TRBJ2-1 provide the parts outside the CDR3, is DVKVTQSSRYLVKRTGEKVFLECVQDMDHENMFWYRQDPGLGLRLIYFSYDVKMKEKGDIPEGYSVSREKKERFSLILESASTNQTSMYLCASSFPGTSGSLDEQFFGPGTRLTVL.

CDR3 amino acids: CASSYDGQTQYF. DNA for the CDR3: TGTGCCAGCAGTTACGACGGTCAGACCCAGTACTTC. This rearrangement joins TRBV6-5 to TRBJ2-5; no definite D call. Germline V gene data show CDR1 as MNHEY and CDR2 as SVGAGI. CDR3 length: 12 amino acids. Trimming cost V 2 bases and J 6 bases, with 7 bases left between them.

Concerning this clone itself: The junction departs from the called germline gene at one end, perhaps through a read error. The J gene is TRBJ2-7, the V gene TRBV7-2; TRBD1 aligns across 9 bases. Per the germline V gene, CDR1 is SGHTA and CDR2 is FQGNSA. CDR3 length: 13 amino acids. CDR3 in amino acids: CASSVRGQGALDF. CDR3 nucleotide sequence: TGTGCCAGCAGCGTCCGGGGACAGGGAGCATTAGACTTC.

J is TRBJ2-7 and V is TRBV5-6, with 7 bases fitting TRBD2. Germline V gene sequence: CDR1 SGHDT, CDR2 YYEEEE. V gave up 0 bases and J gave up 2 bases; unmatched junction bases: 2. This CDR3 contains 14 residues. CDR3 residues: CASSLALAAYEQYF. The DNA for the CDR3 is TGTGCCAGCAGCTTGGCTCTAGCGGCCTACGAGCAGTACTTC.

There are many counts of this clone. The chain uses TRBV11-3 and TRBJ1-3, with 7 nucleotides matching TRBD1. The CDR3 covers 15 residues. CDR1 and CDR2 (germline): SGHNT, YENEEA. The V gene end was trimmed by 5 bases and the J gene end by 4 bases; junction bases not matched to a gene: 8. The CDR3 loop is CASSDGGGYGNTIYF. Written as DNA, the CDR3 is TGTGCCAGCAGCGACGGAGGGGGCTACGGAAACACCATATATTTT.

J is TRBJ2-5 and V is TRBV19, with D perhaps TRBD1 (5 bases). The V end lost 6 bases, the J end lost 3 bases, and 14 bases lay between the germline ends. The CDR3 length is 14 residues. CDR1 is LNHDA, CDR2 SQIVND, per germline (reference sequence). CDR3 DNA sequence: TGTGCCAGTAGCTCTACAGGAGTGAAAGAGACCCAGTACTTC. Residues: CASSSTGVKETQYF.

The V and J genes are TRBV4-3 and TRBJ2-2; D might be TRBD2 (5 bases). This CDR3 is 16 amino acids long. CDR1 and CDR2 from the germline V gene are LGHNA and YSLEER. Trimming removed 0 bases at V and 5 bases at J, with 13 bases between. The CDR3: CASSQDQLVRTGELFF. CDR3 nucleotide sequence: TGCGCCAGCAGCCAAGATCAACTAGTTCGTACCGGGGAGCTGTTTTTT.

The chain carries TRBV28 and TRBJ2-1, with 7 bases matching TRBD1. CDR1 and CDR2 from the germline V gene are MDHEN and SYDVKM. CDR3 size: 16 residues. The junction had 9 bases not matched to a gene; V was cut back by 6 bases and J by 1 base. The CDR3 loop is CASRRTTGVSYNEQFF. CDR3 bases: TGTGCCAGCAGACGGACCACAGGGGTGTCCTACAATGAGCAGTTCTTC. Drawing the rest from reference TRBV28 and TRBJ2-1, the complete variable domain is DVKVTQSSRYLVKRTGEKVFLECVQDMDHENMFWYRQDPGLGLRLIYFSYDVKMKEKGDIPEGYSVSREKKERFSLILESASTNQTSMYLCASRRTTGVSYNEQFFGPGTRLTVL.

The chain is built from TRBV7-9 and TRBJ2-5; D tentatively reads TRBD1 or TRBD2 (5 bases each). The CDR3 contains 15 residues. The germline CDR1 and CDR2 sequences are SEHNR and FQNEAQ (reference sequence). V was pared by 3 bases and J by 4 bases, with 15 bases between. CDR3 amino acids: CASSFSRARGETQYF. The DNA for the CDR3 is TGTGCCAGCAGCTTCTCCAGGGCGAGGGGAGAGACCCAGTACTTC.